The 13 T cell receptor beta chains given below trace back to one sample, sequenced in a study of cytomegalovirus exposure and HLA in healthy donors (dated by TCRdb to between 2016 and 2019). Library preparation used the immunoSEQ multiplex PCR assay. For the multiplex PCR, a mixture combining 60 forward primers for TCR Vbeta segments and 13 reverse primers for TCR Jbeta segments was used. TCRdb holds this immuneACCESS table with in-frame rearrangements only. Some clones are missing; in checked studies, unresolved V genes explain under half, and the rest has no known cause. Recorded for this sample are around 76,000 clones; about 70% of them occurred a single time. The ten biggest clones cover roughly 10% of the sample. The sample consisted of PBMCs. These receptors all come from a woman aged 50 to 60 in good health and CMV-seropositive.

The chain combines TRBV5-4 with TRBJ2-7, with 9 bases fitting TRBD1. V shed 4 bases and J 0 bases; nucleotides not matched to a gene: 8. CDR1 and CDR2 from the germline V gene are SGHNT and YYREEE (reference sequence). The CDR3 totals 16 residues. CDR3 nucleotide sequence: TGTGCCAGCAGCCCAACCGGGGGACAGGGCTCCTACGAGCAGTACTTC. It translates to CASSPTGGQGSYEQYF.

The chain couples TRBV7-2 to TRBJ1-4; D unclear. V lost 3 bases, J lost 5 bases, and 7 bases lay in between. The CDR3 has 13 residues. Germline V lookup: CDR1 SGHTA, CDR2 FQGNSA. CDR3 sequence (DNA): TGTGCCAGCAGCTTTAGCCCAAATGAAAAACTGTTTTTT. The encoded protein is CASSFSPNEKLFF.

This chain's CDR3 is CASSGGQGFGYTF. CDR3 DNA: TGTGCCAGCAGTGGTGGACAGGGCTTTGGCTACACCTTC. The chain is built from TRBV6-5 and TRBJ1-2; 8 bases align to TRBD1. The junction had 6 bases not matched to a gene; V was cut back by 5 bases and J by 7 bases. There are 13 residues in the CDR3. Per germline, CDR1 MNHEY and CDR2 SVGAGI.

This chain connects TRBV30 to TRBJ1-2, with 9 bases aligning to TRBD1. Germline V lookup: CDR1 GTSNPN, CDR2 SVGIG (reference sequence). The CDR3 length is 13 residues. Trimming removed 2 bases from V and 4 bases from J; junction bases left unmatched: 2. In DNA, the CDR3 is TGTGCCTGGAGTATACAGGGGGCCTATGGCTACACCTTC. Translating it yields CAWSIQGAYGYTF.

The V gene is TRBV7-8, the J gene TRBJ2-1, with D maybe TRBD2 (5 bases). V gave up 1 base and J gave up 0 bases, with 7 bases separating them. The CDR3 spans 15 residues. Germline V gene sequence: CDR1 SGHVS, CDR2 FQNEAQ. CDR3 amino acids: CASSLGLSSYNEQFF. The DNA for the CDR3 is TGTGCCAGCAGCTTAGGACTAAGCTCCTACAATGAGCAGTTCTTC.

J is TRBJ1-1 and V is TRBV5-1; D gene unclear. Trimming shortened V by 0 bases and J by 7 bases, and 7 bases separated the two germline ends. This CDR3 is built from 12 residues. From germline, CDR1 is SGHRS and CDR2 YFSETQ. The CDR3 spells CASSLVDNEAFF. The CDR3, as DNA: TGCGCCAGCAGCTTGGTCGACAATGAAGCTTTCTTT.

The chain recombines TRBV19 with TRBJ2-2; 9 nucleotides line up with TRBD1. Germline V CDR1 and CDR2: LNHDA, SQIVND (reference sequence). The length of the CDR3 is 13 residues. V lost 4 bases and J lost 6; bases outside the gene matches: 0. The CDR3 coding sequence is TGTGCCAGTAGTAACAGGGGGCCCGGGGAGCTGTTTTTT. Its translation is CASSNRGPGELFF.

The chain links TRBV7-6 to TRBJ2-3; 7 bases match TRBD1. The CDR3 spans 17 residues. The J segment lost 2 bases and the V segment lost 1 base, leaving 9 bases of the junction unmatched. The germline CDR1 and CDR2 sequences are SGHVS and FNYEAQ. The CDR3, as DNA: TGTGCCAGCAGCTTAGACAGGGGATTGCGCACCACAGATACGCAGTATTTT. It translates to CASSLDRGLRTTDTQYF.

The chain links TRBV28 to TRBJ2-6; D is unresolved. The CDR3 totals 14 residues. Trimming took 7 bases from V and 0 from J, leaving 7 bases between them. The germline gives CDR1 MDHEN, CDR2 SYDVKM. The CDR3 loop reads CASTPGSGANVLTF. CDR3 nucleotide sequence: TGTGCCAGCACCCCCGGCTCTGGGGCCAACGTCCTGACTTTC.

The chain links TRBV11-2 to TRBJ1-2; 9 bases line up with TRBD1. The J segment lost 8 bases and the V segment lost 3 bases, leaving 4 bases of the junction unmatched. The CDR3 has 13 amino acids. Per germline, CDR1 SGHAT and CDR2 FQNNGV. The CDR3 is CASSFGTGYGYTF. CDR3 DNA sequence: TGTGCCAGCAGCTTTGGGACAGGGTACGGCTACACCTTC.

This clone was detected only a few times. The chain couples TRBV5-4 to TRBJ2-7, with 10 bases that match TRBD2. CDR1 is SGHNT and CDR2 is YYREEE in the germline V gene (reference sequence). This CDR3 has 15 residues. The V and J ends lost 0 bases and 6 bases, in that order; junction bases with no gene match: 6. This CDR3 is CASSLEAGGLSEQYF. The CDR3 nucleotides are TGTGCCAGCAGCTTGGAAGCGGGGGGGCTAAGCGAGCAGTACTTC.

The rearrangement uses TRBV11-3 and TRBJ1-1, with D perhaps TRBD1 (5 bases). The V gene lost 5 bases and the J gene lost 7 bases, with 14 bases spanning the gap. Germline-derived CDR1 and CDR2 are SGHNT and YENEEA. The CDR3 loop spans 13 amino acids. CDR3 nucleotides: TGTGCCAGCAGCCTGCAGGGAGGGGATGAAGCTTTCTTT. It specifies CASSLQGGDEAFF.

This clone has a handful of counts. The gene calls are TRBV4-1 and TRBJ2-1; 8 positions match TRBD1. The CDR3 spans 17 residues. Germline V gene sequence: CDR1 MGHRA, CDR2 YSYEKL. V trimming: 2 bases; J trimming: 1 base; junction bases outside the gene matches: 7. The chain's CDR3 is CASSQSRTGQSYNEQFF. The CDR3 coding sequence is TGCGCCAGCAGCCAATCAAGGACAGGGCAGTCCTACAATGAGCAGTTCTTC.